What follows describes a single T cell receptor (beta chain). This clonotype was seen a few times. It has no known antigen specificity. There are no base qualities to consult, and no much larger clone falls within one base. Per the publication, the treatment or condition label means: live attenuated yellow fever vaccine strain. A standard Ficoll-Paque protocol was used to isolate PBMCs from peripheral blood. CD4 and CD8 T-cell fractions were isolated with Dynabeads CD4 and CD8 positive selection kits. TriZol was used to extract RNA from bulk PBMCs, CD4 and CD8 fractions, and dextramer-positive and dextramer-negative fractions. The source of the sample is a study of T cells after yellow fever vaccination (dated by TCRdb to about 2019). Regarding the research as a whole: The SMART-Seq v4 Ultra Low Input RNA kit was used to prepare libraries from fractions with low cell numbers. Bulk TCR alpha and beta repertoires were sequenced longitudinally to track T-cell clones before and after primary and booster YFV17D yellow fever vaccination. Two healthy male donors, one aged 18 to 30 and one aged 30 to 39 years, were included in the cohort. Blood was collected at multiple timepoints before and after primary and secondary immunization, and bulk PBMC replicates and cell subsets were isolated. Results and caveats for the whole study, not just this receptor: Computational filtering was needed because FACS-sorted repertoires could contain abundant contaminating clonotypes from the bulk population. The secondary T-cell response was weaker than the primary response but faster, peaking on day 5 instead of day 15. After the booster, most clones that had expanded after primary vaccination were detected again (approximately 97% of CD4 and around 88% of CD8), suggesting broad maintenance of memory. A small share of clonotypes occurred in both CD4 and CD8 compartments, likely arising from convergent recombination. Because the study included only two donors, the extent to which the findings can be generalized is limited.

The trim is 6 bases for V and 3 bases for J, with a gap of 12 bases between the germline ends. CDR1 LNHNV and CDR2 YYDKDF are derived from the germline V gene (reference sequence). Measured from the cysteine to the phenylalanine, the CDR3 is 13 residues long. Just CDR3 DNA is preserved here, 39 bases in frame from base 1. TCR cDNA was synthesized by 5'RACE template switching, through which a universal primer site and unique molecular identifiers were introduced. cDNA synthesis was primed from both the TCR alpha and TCR beta constant segments. Library amplification used two PCR steps, and the second PCR step added sample barcodes and sequencing adapters. Sequencing of libraries was performed on Illumina HiSeq 2500 (2x100 bp) or NovaSeq (2x150 bp). The original pipeline was this. MIGEC handled demultiplexing of reads and collapsing into UMI consensus sequences, while MiXCR performed V(D)J alignment. Vaccine-responding clonotypes were defined with edgeR using replicate PBMC samples, requiring FDR below 0.01 and a log2 fold change above 5 up to day 15. CD4 or CD8 identity was assigned to each bulk clonotype according to whether the clonotype was present at higher abundance in the sequenced CD4 repertoire or the sequenced CD8 repertoire. TCRdb cleaned the public reads at Q25 with fastp, built clones with MiXCR and kept in-frame beta chains. Rows with a matching CDR3 protein are joined into one entry that keeps the most common DNA and genes. For this entry, the V and J calls and clone size follow TCRdb and not the study's own pipeline. The sample yields under 300,000 distinct CDR3 sequences; 6.9% were counted once. The top ten clonotypes cover roughly 0.9% of the sample.

Sequenced material: CD4+ T cells sorted from PBMCs, taken 15 days after the yellow fever booster vaccination. The sequence derives from a man aged 30 to 45 who received the YFV17D yellow fever vaccine. The V gene is TRBV15 and the J gene is TRBJ2-7; the D gene could be TRBD1 or TRBD2, each one agreeing over 5 bases. The DNA sequence is TGTGCCACCAGTAGCGACACAGGCTACGAGCAGTACTTC. It is translated as CATSSDTGYEQYF.